Shown below are 8 T cell receptor beta chains from a single sample sequenced in a study of T cell changes during pregnancy in multiple sclerosis. Produced via immunoSEQ multiplex PCR; TCRdb's table is partial and in-frame only. The sample includes about 36,000 clones, around nine tenths of them seen just once. The sample here was CD4+ T cells from peripheral blood mononuclear cells, taken in the first trimester of pregnancy. The receptors derive from a female donor with multiple sclerosis, enrolled in a pregnancy study.

This chain links TRBV7-2 with TRBJ1-2, with 7 nucleotides matching TRBD1. The germline V gene has CDR1 SGHTA and CDR2 FQGNSA. J gave up 4 bases and V 5 bases, and 7 bases lay outside the gene matches. CDR3 length: 14 residues. This chain's CDR3 is CASSPGQSTYGYTF. Written as DNA, the CDR3 is TGTGCCAGCAGCCCGGGACAGAGCACCTATGGCTACACCTTC.

The rearrangement links TRBV21-1 to TRBJ2-7; the table's TRBD1 call for D was not verified on the DNA. TRBV21-1 corresponds to a pseudogene. The CDR3 has 11 amino acids. Written as DNA, the CDR3 is TGTGCCAGCAGCAACAGGGACGAGCAGTACTTC. This encodes CASSNRDEQYF.

The chain joins TRBV7-9 to TRBJ2-7; possible D gene TRBD2, 5 bases. Germline CDR1 SEHNR, CDR2 FQNEAQ (reference sequence). V was pared by 0 bases and J by 12 bases, with 15 bases between. CDR3 length: 13 amino acids. CDR3 DNA: TGTGCCAGCAGCTTAGCGGGAGACCACACGCCGTACTTC. This codes for CASSLAGDHTPYF.

Here the CDR3 reads CASSSVRDFFRSYNEQFF. The CDR3 nucleotides read TGCGCCAGCAGCTCCGTTCGGGACTTTTTTCGCTCCTACAATGAGCAGTTCTTC. This chain links TRBV5-1 with TRBJ2-1; possibly TRBD2 for D (6 bases). Germline V gene lookup returns CDR1 SGHRS and CDR2 YFSETQ. V lost 3 bases, J lost 0 bases, and 19 bases lay in between. The CDR3 consists of 18 residues.

The gene calls are TRBV9 and TRBJ2-6; D is unclear. This CDR3 contains 17 residues. Germline CDR1 is SGDLS and CDR2 is YYNGEE. Trimming cost V 2 bases and J 0 bases, with 12 bases left between them. The CDR3 here is CASSVSIPSSGANVLTF. CDR3 DNA: TGTGCCAGCAGCGTCTCAATACCCAGCTCTGGGGCCAACGTCCTGACTTTC.

The chain uses TRBV7-2 and TRBJ2-5; 9 nucleotides match TRBD2. The CDR3 totals 14 residues. CDR1 is SGHTA, CDR2 FQGNSA, per germline. The junction had 3 bases not matched to a gene; V was cut back by 3 bases and J by 4 bases. DNA for the CDR3: TGTGCCAGCAGCTTTCTGGGACTAGCAGAGACCCAGTACTTC. It translates to CASSFLGLAETQYF.

This chain uses TRBV29-1 with TRBJ2-7; 9 nucleotides line up with TRBD1. The trim removed 5 bases at V and 6 bases at J, leaving 8 bases unmatched. The germline V gene has CDR1 SQVTM and CDR2 ANQGSEA. This CDR3 is 13 amino acids long. This CDR3 reads CSVLWTGEGEQYF. The CDR3 coding sequence is TGCAGCGTTCTATGGACAGGGGAGGGCGAGCAGTACTTC.

The chain uses TRBV30 and TRBJ2-5, with TRBD2 as a possible D gene (5 bases). The CDR3 extends over 15 amino acids. V lost 4 bases and J lost 2, with 17 bases in between. Per germline, CDR1 GTSNPN and CDR2 SVGIG (reference sequence). The CDR3, as DNA: TGTGCCTGGACGGACTCTCTGTGGGGTCAAGAGACCCAGTACTTC. It encodes CAWTDSLWGQETQYF.